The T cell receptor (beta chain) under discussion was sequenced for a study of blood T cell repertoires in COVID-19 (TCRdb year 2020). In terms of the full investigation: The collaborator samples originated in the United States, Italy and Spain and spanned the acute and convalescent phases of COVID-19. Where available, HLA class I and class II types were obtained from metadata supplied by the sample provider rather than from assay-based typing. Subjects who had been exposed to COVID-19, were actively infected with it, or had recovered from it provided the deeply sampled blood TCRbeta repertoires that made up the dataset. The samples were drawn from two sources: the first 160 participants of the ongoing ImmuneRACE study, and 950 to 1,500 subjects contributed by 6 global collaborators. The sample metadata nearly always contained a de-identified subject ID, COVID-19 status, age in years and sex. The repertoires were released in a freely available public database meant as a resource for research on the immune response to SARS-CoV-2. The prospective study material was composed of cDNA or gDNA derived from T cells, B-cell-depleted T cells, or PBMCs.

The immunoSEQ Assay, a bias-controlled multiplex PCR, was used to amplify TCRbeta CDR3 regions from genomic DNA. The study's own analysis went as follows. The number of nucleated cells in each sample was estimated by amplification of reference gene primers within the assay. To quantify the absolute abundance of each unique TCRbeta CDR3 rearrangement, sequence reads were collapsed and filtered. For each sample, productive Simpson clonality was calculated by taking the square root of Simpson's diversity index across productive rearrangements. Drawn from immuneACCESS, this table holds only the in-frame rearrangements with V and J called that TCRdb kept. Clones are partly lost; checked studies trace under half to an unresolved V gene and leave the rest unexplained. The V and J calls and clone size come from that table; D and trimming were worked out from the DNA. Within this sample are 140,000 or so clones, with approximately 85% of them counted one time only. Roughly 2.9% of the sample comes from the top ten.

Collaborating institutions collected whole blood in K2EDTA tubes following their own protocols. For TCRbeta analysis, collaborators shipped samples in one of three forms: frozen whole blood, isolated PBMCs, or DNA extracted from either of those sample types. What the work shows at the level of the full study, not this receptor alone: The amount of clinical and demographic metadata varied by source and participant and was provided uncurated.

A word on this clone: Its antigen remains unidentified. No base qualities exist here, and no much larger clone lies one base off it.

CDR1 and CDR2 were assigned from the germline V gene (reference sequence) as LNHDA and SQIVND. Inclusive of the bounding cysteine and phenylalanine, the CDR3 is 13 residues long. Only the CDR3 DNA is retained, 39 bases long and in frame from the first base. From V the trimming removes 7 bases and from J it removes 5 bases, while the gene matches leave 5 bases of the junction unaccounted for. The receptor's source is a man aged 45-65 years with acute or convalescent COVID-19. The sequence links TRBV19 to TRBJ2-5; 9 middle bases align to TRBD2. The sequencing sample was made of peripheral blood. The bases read TGTGCCAGTAACGCGGGAGGGGAGGAGACCCAGTACTTC. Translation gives CASNAGGEETQYF.